This paragraph reports one T cell receptor beta chain. The data belong to a study of blood T cell repertoires in COVID-19. On the study more broadly: The analysed material was cDNA or gDNA that came from T cells, B-cell-depleted T cells, or PBMCs.

In the source study's methods: Estimation of nucleated cell counts was performed using reference gene primer amplification. Sequenced by immunoSEQ multiplex PCR; TCRdb stores in-frame clones only, minus some. V and J calls and clone size are as listed in that table; D and trimming were resolved from the DNA. The sample includes under 200,000 clones, roughly 83% of them seen just once. The CDR3 contains 14 residues. The V and J ends lost 1 base and 7 bases respectively, with 13 bases between them. The germline CDR1 and CDR2 sequences are MGHRA and YSYEKL. The chain is built from TRBV4-1 and TRBJ1-2, with a weak D call TRBD1 (5 bases). The clonotype originates from a woman in her fifties or sixties with acute or convalescent COVID-19. Sequencing used peripheral blood. Here the CDR3 DNA reads TGCGCCAGCAGCCAAGGGCCCCGACAGACTGGCTACACCTTC. Residues: CASSQGPRQTGYTF.